This passage covers 17 T cell receptor beta chains from one sample sequenced in a study of blood T cell repertoires in COVID-19. Assay used: immunoSEQ multiplex PCR; TCRdb lists only in-frame clones, some missing. The table lists a few hundred thousand clones, about 88% of them singletons, with roughly 1.4% in the top ten. The sequenced sample consisted of PBMCs or T cells enriched from blood (not recorded which). The receptors shown here come from a woman in her late teens or twenties who had been exposed to COVID-19.

The chain couples TRBV28 to TRBJ2-1, with D perhaps matching TRBD1 (5 bases). This CDR3 is built from 13 residues. Trimming stripped 6 bases from V and 6 bases from J, with 12 bases between. Germline V gene lookup returns CDR1 MDHEN and CDR2 SYDVKM. CDR3 in amino acids: CASSRVLSNEQFF. The CDR3 bases are TGTGCCAGCAGCAGGGTACTTTCCAATGAGCAGTTCTTC.

This clone was found once. V usage is TRBV7-8 and J usage is TRBJ1-3; D may be TRBD1 (6 bases). CDR3 length: 13 amino acids. Germline V lookup: CDR1 SGHVS, CDR2 FQNEAQ. Trimming took 5 bases from V and 5 from J, leaving 10 bases between them. CDR3 protein: CASSQGQRNTIYF. The CDR3 region has the DNA TGTGCCAGCAGCCAGGGACAACGAAACACCATATATTTT.

The chain carries TRBV6-6 and TRBJ2-5; D perhaps matches TRBD2 (6 bases). Germline V gene lookup returns CDR1 MNHNY and CDR2 SVGAGI (reference sequence). CDR3 length equals 15 residues. Trimming stripped 2 bases from V and 2 bases from J, with 12 bases between. CDR3 loop: CASSYGGTDQETQYF. CDR3 nucleotides: TGTGCCAGCAGTTACGGCGGGACCGATCAAGAGACCCAGTACTTC.

V is TRBV19 and J is TRBJ2-3; D gene ambiguous. Looked up from germline, CDR1 is LNHDA and CDR2 is SQIVND (reference sequence). V gave up 8 bases and J gave up 0 bases, with 12 bases separating them. This CDR3 has 14 residues. CDR3 amino acids: CASQVTSSTDTQYF. In nucleotides, the CDR3 is TGTGCCAGTCAAGTTACCAGTAGCACAGATACGCAGTATTTT.

This clone occurred a few times. The chain employs TRBV18 and TRBJ1-1; 10 positions agree with TRBD1. The V and J ends lost 6 bases and 5 bases, in that order; junction bases with no gene match: 6. Germline CDR1 KGHSH, CDR2 LQKENI. This CDR3 comprises 14 residues. The CDR3: CASSFGDRGTEAFF. As DNA, the CDR3 is TGTGCCAGCTCGTTTGGGGACAGGGGTACTGAAGCTTTCTTT.

The gene calls are TRBV28 and TRBJ1-1; D possibly corresponds to TRBD1 (5 bases). The V end lost 6 bases, the J end lost 7 bases, and 9 bases lay between the germline ends. The CDR3 consists of 11 residues. Germline CDR1 MDHEN, CDR2 SYDVKM. This chain's CDR3 is CASSRQFEAFF. The DNA for the CDR3 is TGTGCCAGCAGCCGACAGTTTGAAGCTTTCTTT. Using reference TRBV28 and TRBJ1-1 for the parts outside the CDR3, the full variable domain is DVKVTQSSRYLVKRTGEKVFLECVQDMDHENMFWYRQDPGLGLRLIYFSYDVKMKEKGDIPEGYSVSREKKERFSLILESASTNQTSMYLCASSRQFEAFFGQGTRLTVV.

This clone has just one count. This chain uses TRBV2 with TRBJ1-5; D remains ambiguous. Germline CDR1 SNHLY, CDR2 FYNNEI. Trimming stripped 6 bases from V and 5 bases from J, with 14 bases between. This CDR3 region has 14 residues. CDR3 protein: CASRNPGSYQPQHF. The CDR3 nucleotides read TGTGCCAGCAGAAACCCGGGGTCTTATCAGCCCCAGCATTTT.

The chain has TRBV18 and TRBJ2-2, with D perhaps TRBD1 (6 bases). Germline CDR1 is KGHSH and CDR2 is LQKENI. Trimming cost V 3 bases and J 1 base, with 15 bases left between them. This CDR3 is 17 amino acids long. CDR3 sequence reads: CASSPSQAGVNTGELFF. DNA for the CDR3: TGTGCCAGCTCACCCTCTCAGGCAGGGGTGAACACCGGGGAGCTGTTTTTT.

The chain combines TRBV19 with TRBJ1-4; TRBD1 agrees at 7 bases. Per germline, CDR1 LNHDA and CDR2 SQIVND (reference sequence). Unmatched junction bases numbered 7, after V lost 5 bases and J lost 4 bases. This CDR3 is built from 15 residues. The CDR3 DNA sequence: TGTGCCAGTAGTGCGACAGGGATTGGTAATGAAAAACTGTTTTTT. This codes for CASSATGIGNEKLFF. Full variable domain (remainder filled in from reference TRBV19 and TRBJ1-4): DGGITQSPKYLFRKEGQNVTLSCEQNLNHDAMYWYRQDPGQGLRLIYYSQIVNDFQKGDIAEGYSVSREKKESFPLTVTSAQKNPTAFYLCASSATGIGNEKLFFGSGTQLSVL.

V usage is TRBV3-1 (or the pseudogene TRBV3-2) and J usage is TRBJ2-5, with 13 bases identical to TRBD2. Per germline, CDR1 LGHDT and CDR2 YNNKEL (reference sequence). This CDR3 has 17 residues. The V gene end was trimmed by 3 bases and the J gene end by 7 bases; junction bases not matched to a gene: 11. Here the CDR3 DNA reads TGTGCCAGCAGCCACCACCCGGGACTAGCGGGGAGGGGGACCCAGTACTTC. Protein: CASSHHPGLAGRGTQYF.

V gene TRBV5-1 combines with J gene TRBJ2-2; TRBD1 matches 8 bases. The trim removed 2 bases at V and 2 bases at J, leaving 17 bases unmatched. Germline V gene lookup returns CDR1 SGHRS and CDR2 YFSETQ. The CDR3 runs to 20 residues. For the CDR3, the DNA is TGCGCCAGCAGCTTCTTTCCCTTCGGGACAGGAGAAAAAAACACCGGGGAGCTGTTTTTT. Translation: CASSFFPFGTGEKNTGELFF. Based on the CDR3 plus reference TRBV5-1 and TRBJ2-2, the full variable domain is KAGVTQTPRYLIKTRGQQVTLSCSPISGHRSVSWYQQTPGQGLQFLFEYFSETQRNKGNFPGRFSGRQFSNSRSEMNVSTLELGDSALYLCASSFFPFGTGEKNTGELFFGEGSRLTVL.

In nucleotides, the CDR3 is TGCGCCAGCAGCCACCCTTTGAGTGTGCCAGGGAAGAACACTGAAGCTTTCTTT. It yields the protein CASSHPLSVPGKNTEAFF. V usage is TRBV4-1 and J usage is TRBJ1-1; a possible D gene is TRBD1 (5 bases). The germline CDR1 and CDR2 sequences are MGHRA and YSYEKL. Trimming pared 3 bases from V and 1 base from J, leaving 21 bases between. The CDR3 is 18 amino acids.

This chain links TRBV2 with TRBJ2-7, with D perhaps matching TRBD2 (6 bases). Germline V gives CDR1 SNHLY, CDR2 FYNNEI. The CDR3 consists of 15 residues. The germline V and J ends were trimmed by 6 bases and 3 bases, with 18 bases remaining between them. The chain's CDR3 is CASRPPGESDYEQYF. The CDR3 bases are TGTGCCAGCAGGCCCCCGGGGGAATCGGACTACGAGCAGTACTTC.

In its sample, this clone was seen a few times. CDR3 loop: CASSPAGGGPRNEQFF. Here the CDR3 DNA reads TGTGCCAGCTCACCCGCCGGCGGGGGGCCTCGGAATGAGCAGTTCTTC. The chain is built from TRBV18 and TRBJ2-1; the match to TRBD2 covers 8 bases. V lost 3 bases to trimming and J lost 7 bases; unmatched junction nucleotides: 11. The CDR3 is 16 residues long. The germline CDR1 and CDR2 sequences are KGHSH and LQKENI.

The rearrangement links TRBV10-1 to TRBJ2-7; D is perhaps TRBD1 (5 bases). CDR3 length: 14 residues. Looked up from germline, CDR1 is WNHNN and CDR2 is SYGVQD (reference sequence). V dropped 3 bases and J dropped 5 bases, with 14 bases sitting between them. Here the CDR3 reads CASSDPRVVHEQYF. The CDR3 DNA reads as TGCGCCAGCAGTGACCCCAGGGTGGTTCACGAGCAGTACTTC.

The rearrangement links TRBV19 to TRBJ2-7; the D gene is possibly TRBD2 (5 bases). The V end lost 2 bases, the J end lost 0 bases, and 8 bases lay between the germline ends. This CDR3 spans 14 amino acids. Germline CDR1 reads LNHDA; CDR2 reads SQIVND (reference sequence). The CDR3: CASSISGNSYEQYF. The DNA for the CDR3 is TGTGCCAGTAGTATATCCGGGAACTCCTACGAGCAGTACTTC.

The chain links TRBV4-3 to TRBJ1-3, with D uncertain. CDR1 is LGHNA, CDR2 YSLEER, per germline. The length of the CDR3 is 15 residues. Deletions cut 1 base from V and 4 bases from J, with 11 bases between. The CDR3 DNA reads TGCGCCAGCAGCCAAGTTGGCGGTATAGGAAACACCATATATTTT. Translation: CASSQVGGIGNTIYF.